This TCR beta chain comes out of a study of identical twins. The V end lost 0 bases, the J end lost 0 bases, and 9 bases lay between the germline ends. The length of the CDR3 is 16 residues. Looked up from germline, CDR1 is MGHRA and CDR2 is YSYEKL. It was template switching that added a universal primer site, and there were unique molecular identifiers on the cDNA. TCRdb ran MiXCR on the 5' RACE reads and lists one entry per CDR3 protein. The data show just under 650,000 distinct CDR3 sequences, around 7.5% seen once. These data also featured in a second study, about yellow fever vaccine responses in identical twins.

The sample consisted of PBMCs. The TCR was taken from a woman younger than 30 in good health. The V gene is TRBV4-1, the J gene TRBJ1-3; D unclear. DNA of the CDR3: TGCGCCAGCAGCCAAGAAGCCAGGAGCTCTGGAAACACCATATATTTT. Its translation: CASSQEARSSGNTIYF.